The clone carrying this TCR beta chain appeared many times. What it binds is unknown. These data come from a study of T cell repertoires in cytomegalovirus infection. Study details: Both a matching HLA type and CMV infection were indicated by public TCR beta signatures.

General study results and limits: The study found HLA-C-restricted CMV-specific TCR beta clonotypes dominating the ex vivo response. Summed frequency of public TCR beta families distinguished CMV carriers with the relevant HLA.

The CDR3 has 14 amino acids. Germline CDR1 reads SGHVS; CDR2 reads FNYEAQ. V shed 0 bases and J shed 4 bases, with 10 bases lying between them. TCRdb re-derived calls from the reads in MiXCR, one entry per CDR3 protein. The sample lists approximately 500,000 distinct CDR3 sequences, more than 15% occurring once. This clonotype originated in a human donor in good health (CMV status not recorded). Some clones in this sample may be carry-over from other donors' samples. Sequenced input: CD8+ T cells from PBMCs. The chain uses TRBV7-6 and TRBJ2-7, with D possibly being TRBD2 (5 bases). CDR3 protein: CASSLARGSYEQYF. CDR3 bases: TGTGCCAGCAGCTTAGCCCGTGGGAGTTACGAGCAGTACTTC.